Here is one T cell receptor beta chain with its context. Its antigen is unidentified. This sample is drawn from a study of identical twins. Study outcomes and limitations: Memory repertoires showed no such pattern, whereas abundant cord blood beta clonotypes carried fewer insertions.

One entry per CDR3 protein, called by TCRdb with MiXCR from the 5' RACE reads. Here the sample spans about 790,000 distinct CDR3 sequences, 18% being singletons. There were only healthy Caucasians among the donors. V was clipped by 4 bases and J by 0 bases; unmatched bases: 6. Germline loops: CDR1 DFQATT, CDR2 SNEGSKA (reference sequence). The length of the CDR3 is 15 residues. These same records also appear under a second study, on T cells expressing NK-cell markers. That report notes: Sequencing of TCR beta repertoires drew on sorted CD3+CD56+NKG2C+, CD3+CD56+NKG2C- and CD3+CD56-NKG2C+ T cells. Anti-gamma-delta TCR antibody use in several experiments restricted sorting to alpha-beta TCR T cells.

The chain employs TRBV20-1 and TRBJ2-3, with 8 bases aligning to TRBD1. The origin of this receptor is a woman aged 18-29 years in good health. The sequenced sample consisted of PBMCs. CDR3 nucleotides: TGCAGTGCTATTACTGGGACAGGAAGCACAGATACGCAGTATTTT. It is translated as CSAITGTGSTDTQYF.